Each of the 31 T cell receptor beta chains below was sequenced from the same sample in a study of T cell changes during pregnancy in multiple sclerosis. Produced via immunoSEQ multiplex PCR; TCRdb's table is partial and in-frame only. The sample consists of approximately 30,000 clones, 89% of them appearing once. Sequences were derived from CD4+ T cells from peripheral blood mononuclear cells, sampled in the first trimester of pregnancy. These receptors came from a female donor in good health, enrolled as a control in a pregnancy study.

DNA of the CDR3: TGCGCCAGCAGCCTACTACCTAAACAGGGAACACCCCTCCACTTT. Translated, it gives CASSLLPKQGTPLHF. V and J are TRBV5-1 and TRBJ1-6; tentatively, D is TRBD1 (6 bases). Deletions cut 4 bases from V and 11 bases from J, with 19 bases between. Germline-derived CDR1 and CDR2 are SGHRS and YFSETQ. The CDR3 is 15 amino acids.

The chain uses TRBV7-9 and TRBJ2-2, with TRBD2 matching over 7 bases. CDR1 is SEHNR and CDR2 is FQNEAQ in the germline V gene (reference sequence). The CDR3 spans 18 residues. The ends lost 5 bases at V and 3 bases at J; junction bases unmatched: 15. CDR3 sequence: CASSPRRRGSIDTGELFF. The CDR3 DNA reads as TGTGCCAGCAGCCCCCGCAGGCGCGGGAGTATCGACACCGGGGAGCTGTTTTTT.

This clone has more than one count but fewer than ten. J is TRBJ1-2 and V is TRBV7-2, with D unresolved. Germline-derived CDR1 and CDR2 are SGHTA and FQGNSA. Trimming pared 6 bases from V and 4 bases from J, leaving 15 bases between. The CDR3 loop spans 14 amino acids. Here the CDR3 reads CASRRPQDFYGYTF. Here the CDR3 DNA reads TGTGCCAGCAGACGGCCGCAGGATTTCTATGGCTACACCTTC. The variable domain in full, completed from reference TRBV7-2 and TRBJ1-2, reads GAGVSQSPSNKVTEKGKDVELRCDPISGHTALYWYRQSLGQGLEFLIYFQGNSAPDKSGLPSDRFSAERTGGSVSTLTIQRTQQEDSAVYLCASRRPQDFYGYTFGSGTRLTVV.

The chain recombines TRBV2 with TRBJ2-5, with 8 bases fitting TRBD1. Germline V gives CDR1 SNHLY, CDR2 FYNNEI. The CDR3 has 12 amino acids. V gave up 7 bases and J gave up 2 bases; unmatched junction bases: 0. CDR3: CASNRGQETQYF. In DNA form, the CDR3 reads TGTGCCAGCAACAGGGGGCAAGAGACCCAGTACTTC.

This chain joins TRBV20-1 and TRBJ2-1; TRBD2 is a possible D gene (7 bases). The CDR3 is 11 residues long. CDR1 and CDR2 from the germline V gene are DFQATT and SNEGSKA (reference sequence). The V gene lost 3 bases and the J gene lost 15 bases, with 15 bases spanning the gap. The CDR3 DNA reads as TGCAGTGCTAGCAAAGGGGGGGGGCCGTTCTTC. Translating it yields CSASKGGGPFF.

The CDR3 DNA is TGTGCCAGCAGCTGGGACAGAAAATCGCAAGAGACCCAGTACTTC. Translating it yields CASSWDRKSQETQYF. The V gene is TRBV28, the J gene TRBJ2-5; 7 positions match TRBD1. Germline V gene sequence: CDR1 MDHEN, CDR2 SYDVKM. This CDR3 is 15 amino acids long. V lost 6 bases and J lost 2; bases outside the gene matches: 9.

This clone was observed a few times. This chain uses TRBV29-1 with TRBJ2-1; the D gene is possibly TRBD2 (7 bases). The germline V and J ends were trimmed by 0 bases and 0 bases, with 15 bases remaining between them. Germline V gene sequence: CDR1 SQVTM, CDR2 ANQGSEA. The CDR3 has 17 amino acids. The CDR3 reads CSVEDGGGLSSYNEQFF. The DNA of the CDR3 is TGCAGCGTTGAAGATGGGGGGGGGCTGAGCTCCTACAATGAGCAGTTCTTC.

The gene calls are TRBV10-3 and TRBJ2-1, with 12 bases that match TRBD2. The V segment lost 3 bases and the J segment 8 bases; nucleotides outside the gene matches: 2. Per the germline V gene, CDR1 is ENHRY and CDR2 is SYGVKD. The length of the CDR3 is 14 residues. CDR3 region: CAISDGLAGYEQFF. In DNA form, the CDR3 reads TGTGCCATCAGTGATGGACTAGCGGGATATGAGCAGTTCTTC.

The chain uses TRBV5-1 and TRBJ1-1; 7 bases match TRBD1. V trimming: 2 bases; J trimming: 2 bases; junction bases outside the gene matches: 15. Germline V CDR1 and CDR2: SGHRS, YFSETQ. The CDR3 is made up of 18 amino acids. CDR3 DNA sequence: TGCGCCAGCAGCTTTCGGGTAGGGTCAGGGGGATCAAACACTGAAGCTTTCTTT. Translation: CASSFRVGSGGSNTEAFF.

The rearrangement joins TRBV28 to TRBJ2-7; TRBD2 agrees at 9 bases. In germline, CDR1 is MDHEN, CDR2 SYDVKM. After removal of 6 bases from V and 5 bases from J, the junction contained 14 bases not matched to a gene. The CDR3 is 16 amino acids. The CDR3 DNA reads as TGTGCCAGCAGCTCCGCCTGGCGGGAGGGCCGTGACGAGCAGTACTTC. Translation gives CASSSAWREGRDEQYF.

The rearrangement uses TRBV10-1 and TRBJ2-1; TRBD1 matches at 7 bases. Germline V gives CDR1 WNHNN, CDR2 SYGVQD (reference sequence). CDR3 length equals 14 residues. V lost 6 bases, J lost 2 bases, and 4 bases stayed unmatched. CDR3 in DNA: TGCGCCAGCAGGTCCGGGACAGCCTACAATGAGCAGTTCTTC. It codes for CASRSGTAYNEQFF.

The chain is built from TRBV6-1 and TRBJ1-6; 10 bases map to TRBD1. CDR1 and CDR2 (germline): MNHNS, SASEGT. The trim removed 2 bases at V and 6 bases at J, leaving 1 base unmatched. The CDR3 contains 15 residues. The CDR3 DNA reads as TGTGCCAGCAGTGAATGGACAGGGGGTAATTCACCCCTCCACTTT. Amino acid sequence: CASSEWTGGNSPLHF.

This chain links TRBV7-9 with TRBJ1-2, with 10 bases identical to TRBD1. This CDR3 region has 16 residues. Germline values: CDR1 SEHNR, CDR2 FQNEAQ (reference sequence). The junction had 14 bases not matched to a gene; V was cut back by 5 bases and J by 8 bases. CDR3 residues: CASSHRSGQGEKGYTF. DNA of the CDR3: TGTGCCAGCAGCCACAGATCAGGACAGGGGGAGAAGGGCTACACCTTC. The full variable domain, in which reference TRBV7-9 and TRBJ1-2 provide the parts outside the CDR3, is DTGVSQNPRHKITKRGQNVTFRCDPISEHNRLYWYRQTLGQGPEFLTYFQNEAQLEKSRLLSDRFSAERPKGSFSTLEIQRTEQGDSAMYLCASSHRSGQGEKGYTFGSGTRLTVV.

CDR3 sequence: CASSIQGVVQPQHF. DNA of the CDR3: TGTGCCAGCAGCATACAGGGGGTTGTTCAGCCCCAGCATTTT. The J gene is TRBJ1-5, the V gene TRBV21-1; TRBD1, as called in the table, went unchecked against the DNA. TRBV21-1 is tagged as a pseudogene. This CDR3 spans 14 amino acids.

The chain couples TRBV6-1 to TRBJ2-1; 8 bases align to TRBD2. Germline V CDR1 and CDR2: MNHNS, SASEGT. CDR3 length equals 17 residues. V shed 1 base and J 4 bases; nucleotides not matched to a gene: 9. In DNA, the CDR3 is TGTGCCAGCAGTGAAGATCGGACTAGCCGAATTTACAATGAGCAGTTCTTC. Its protein is CASSEDRTSRIYNEQFF.

The gene calls are TRBV18 and TRBJ1-1, with D hard to call. With 2 bases removed from V and 1 base from J, the gap between germline ends came to 11 bases. Germline CDR1 reads KGHSH; CDR2 reads LQKENI. The CDR3 sequence is 15 residues long. In nucleotides, the CDR3 is TGTGCCAGCTCACCAATGCCGGCGGAGAACACTGAAGCTTTCTTT. Translated, it gives CASSPMPAENTEAFF.

Relative to its sample, this clone is medium-sized. The V and J genes are TRBV21-1 and TRBJ2-1; the D call TRBD1 from the table was never checked on the DNA. TRBV21-1 is a pseudogene. The CDR3 is 20 amino acids. The CDR3, as DNA: TGTGCCAGCAGCAAAGGGGGGGTGGCAGGGGGTCCGTTCTCCTACAATGAGCAGTTCTTC. Translation: CASSKGGVAGGPFSYNEQFF.

The chain combines TRBV28 with TRBJ2-1, with TRBD2 matching over 8 bases. CDR1 MDHEN and CDR2 SYDVKM come from the germline V gene. CDR3 length equals 16 residues. Trimming took 1 base from V and 8 from J; bases not matched to a gene: 10. The CDR3 nucleotides read TGTGCCAGCAGTTTATATGCGGGAGGAAGTGTCTATGAGCAGTTCTTC. The encoded protein is CASSLYAGGSVYEQFF.

This clone was recorded only once. The V gene is TRBV9, the J gene TRBJ2-3; 7 nucleotides agree with TRBD2. Germline V lookup: CDR1 SGDLS, CDR2 YYNGEE. This CDR3 contains 16 residues. V dropped 0 bases and J dropped 0; count of bases not matched to a gene: 4. DNA of the CDR3: TGTGCCAGCAGCGTAGCTCCAGCGGGGAGCACAGATACGCAGTATTTT. It codes for CASSVAPAGSTDTQYF.

The chain employs TRBV7-2 and TRBJ2-5; 8 bases are shared with TRBD2. Trimming removed 7 bases from V and 4 bases from J; junction bases left unmatched: 11. This CDR3 spans 15 amino acids. CDR1 SGHTA and CDR2 FQGNSA come from the germline V gene. CDR3 bases: TGTGCCAGCAAGCAGGGCGGGGGGACCGCAGAGACCCAGTACTTC. As protein: CASKQGGGTAETQYF.

The V and J genes are TRBV9 and TRBJ2-1; D call uncertain. The CDR3 spans 13 residues. From germline, CDR1 is SGDLS and CDR2 YYNGEE. Trimming pared 3 bases from V and 8 bases from J, leaving 12 bases between. The CDR3: CASSGSLFYEQFF. Here the CDR3 DNA reads TGTGCCAGCAGCGGGAGCCTTTTTTATGAGCAGTTCTTC.

The chain joins TRBV23-1 to TRBJ1-2, with 10 bases aligning to TRBD1. TRBV23-1 is classed as an ORF, of uncertain function. The CDR3 totals 14 residues. V dropped 0 bases and J dropped 9; count of bases not matched to a gene: 4. CDR3 loop: CASSQSRDRGRYTF. Here the CDR3 DNA reads TGCGCCAGCAGTCAATCGCGGGACAGGGGTCGCTACACCTTC.

This clone was picked up one time. This sequence joins TRBV9 and TRBJ2-7; 7 bases line up with TRBD2. This CDR3 spans 14 amino acids. Germline CDR1 reads SGDLS; CDR2 reads YYNGEE. V gave up 4 bases and J gave up 3 bases; unmatched junction bases: 7. CDR3 protein: CASSPLAGYYEQYF. The CDR3 DNA follows: TGTGCCAGCAGCCCGTTAGCGGGCTACTACGAGCAGTACTTC.

This clone has a single count. The chain joins TRBV7-9 to TRBJ1-3; 8 positions agree with TRBD1. CDR1 and CDR2 (germline): SEHNR, FQNEAQ (reference sequence). V trimming: 5 bases; J trimming: 7 bases; junction bases outside the gene matches: 4. The CDR3 loop spans 13 amino acids. The CDR3 bases are TGTGCCAGCAGCGCAGGGGGCATGAACACCATATATTTT. It specifies CASSAGGMNTIYF.

The chain is built from TRBV19 and TRBJ1-5, with D uncertain. The CDR3 totals 16 residues. Trimming took 10 bases from V and 1 from J, leaving 20 bases between them. Germline V gene lookup returns CDR1 LNHDA and CDR2 SQIVND (reference sequence). In nucleotides, the CDR3 is TGTGCCACCTCAGAAAGGATTCTGGAGAGCAATCAGCCCCAGCATTTT. It specifies CATSERILESNQPQHF.

The V gene is TRBV28, the J gene TRBJ2-1, with 10 bases aligning to TRBD2. Germline assignment: CDR1 MDHEN and CDR2 SYDVKM. This CDR3 region has 16 residues. V shed 7 bases and J 3 bases; nucleotides not matched to a gene: 9. The CDR3 DNA reads as TGTGCCAGCAACGACCTACTAGCGGGGCACTACAATGAGCAGTTCTTC. Its translation: CASNDLLAGHYNEQFF.

The V gene is TRBV7-2, the J gene TRBJ1-2; maybe TRBD1 (5 bases). Trimming removed 0 bases from V and 4 bases from J, with 9 bases in between. The CDR3 consists of 14 residues. Germline V gene sequence: CDR1 SGHTA, CDR2 FQGNSA. CDR3 in amino acids: CASSLASGAYGYTF. Here the CDR3 DNA reads TGTGCCAGCAGCTTAGCGAGTGGGGCCTATGGCTACACCTTC.

The V gene is TRBV6-6, the J gene TRBJ1-1; TRBD1 might be the D (5 bases). Trimming removed 5 bases from V and 5 bases from J, with 15 bases in between. This CDR3 comprises 14 residues. CDR1 and CDR2 from the germline V gene are MNHNY and SVGAGI (reference sequence). CDR3 nucleotide sequence: TGTGCCAGCAGTGCCGGGGGAGGAGGGACTGAAGCTTTCTTT. The encoded protein is CASSAGGGGTEAFF.

This clone was found a few times. The chain has TRBV4-2 and TRBJ1-1; D might be TRBD1 (6 bases). V gave up 0 bases and J gave up 4 bases, with 12 bases separating them. This CDR3 comprises 15 residues. Germline CDR1 LGHNA, CDR2 YNFKEQ. This CDR3 is CASSQEGGGGTEAFF. The CDR3 DNA follows: TGTGCCAGCAGCCAAGAAGGGGGTGGAGGCACTGAAGCTTTCTTT.

The rearrangement links TRBV6-5 to TRBJ1-5; a possible D gene is TRBD1 (6 bases). The ends were cut back, 5 bases at V and 6 bases at J, with 11 bases in the middle. CDR1 is MNHEY and CDR2 is SVGAGI in the germline V gene. The CDR3 sequence is 13 residues long. The CDR3 here is CASSLQGSQPQHF. DNA for the CDR3: TGTGCCAGCAGTCTTCAGGGGAGTCAGCCCCAGCATTTT.

This sequence joins TRBV7-2 and TRBJ2-2; D perhaps matches TRBD2 (5 bases). Trimming left V 11 bases short and J 5 bases short, with 15 bases between. The CDR3 has 13 amino acids. Germline V gene sequence: CDR1 SGHTA, CDR2 FQGNSA. The CDR3 loop is CALSRRGTGELFF. In nucleotides, the CDR3 is TGTGCCCTTTCTAGGAGAGGGACCGGGGAGCTGTTTTTT. Using reference TRBV7-2 and TRBJ2-2 for the parts outside the CDR3, the full variable domain is GAGVSQSPSNKVTEKGKDVELRCDPISGHTALYWYRQSLGQGLEFLIYFQGNSAPDKSGLPSDRFSAERTGGSVSTLTIQRTQQEDSAVYLCALSRRGTGELFFGEGSRLTVL.